These T cell receptor beta chains were read from a single sample in a study of blood T cell repertoires in COVID-19. Data came from immunoSEQ multiplex PCR; TCRdb stores just in-frame clones and leaves some out. The data contain roughly 100,000 clones, 75% to 90% of them singletons. The sequenced sample was peripheral blood. Receptors originate from a human donor in a cohort sampled during active COVID-19. Each CDR3 is given with its conserved first and last residue. The order of the fields is D gene, V gene, clone size, J gene, CDR3 DNA, CDR3 protein. D genes are given only for firm matches. The size field is filled for only some rows; it gives once, few, many or a size class.

d_gene: .
v_gene: TRBV5-1
abundance: .
j_gene: TRBJ1-4
CDR3nt: TGCGCCAGCAGCTTGTGGAAGGGAGATGAAAAACTGTTTTTT
CDR3aa: CASSLWKGDEKLFF

d_gene: .
v_gene: TRBV29-1
abundance: .
j_gene: TRBJ1-1
CDR3nt: TGCAGCGGTGAACAGGTAAACACTGAAGCTTTCTTT
CDR3aa: CSGEQVNTEAFF

d_gene: .
v_gene: TRBV5-1
abundance: .
j_gene: TRBJ1-4
CDR3nt: TGCGCCAGCAGCCCGACACCGCCCCCTAATGAAAAACTGTTTTTT
CDR3aa: CASSPTPPPNEKLFF

d_gene: .
v_gene: TRBV29-1
abundance: .
j_gene: TRBJ2-6
CDR3nt: TGCAGCGTTGGAGTTAGCGCCGGGGCCAACGTCCTGACTTTC
CDR3aa: CSVGVSAGANVLTF

d_gene: .
v_gene: TRBV7-9
abundance: .
j_gene: TRBJ1-2
CDR3nt: TGTGCCAGCAGCCCTATTTCATACAGGCCCCCCTGGTATGGCTACACCTTC
CDR3aa: CASSPISYRPPWYGYTF

d_gene: TRBD1
v_gene: TRBV6-1
abundance: .
j_gene: TRBJ2-3
CDR3nt: TGTGCCAGCAGTGGGATACTCCGGGACAGGGGGCGCCCAGATACGCAGTATTTT
CDR3aa: CASSGILRDRGRPDTQYF

d_gene: .
v_gene: TRBV12-3/TRBV12-4
abundance: .
j_gene: TRBJ1-3
CDR3nt: TGTGCCAGCAGTTTTCGGACAGCCATATATTTT
CDR3aa: CASSFRTAIYF

d_gene: TRBD1
v_gene: TRBV5-1
abundance: .
j_gene: TRBJ1-1
CDR3nt: TGCGCCAGCAGCTTTACAGGGGACACTGAAGCTTTCTTT
CDR3aa: CASSFTGDTEAFF

d_gene: .
v_gene: TRBV2
abundance: few
j_gene: TRBJ1-2
CDR3nt: TGTGCCAGCAGTGGGGACACCGACTATGGCTACACCTTC
CDR3aa: CASSGDTDYGYTF

d_gene: .
v_gene: TRBV4-1
abundance: .
j_gene: TRBJ1-6
CDR3nt: TGCGCCAGCAGCCAGGGCGACAGCTTCAGGAATTCACCCCTCCACTTT
CDR3aa: CASSQGDSFRNSPLHF